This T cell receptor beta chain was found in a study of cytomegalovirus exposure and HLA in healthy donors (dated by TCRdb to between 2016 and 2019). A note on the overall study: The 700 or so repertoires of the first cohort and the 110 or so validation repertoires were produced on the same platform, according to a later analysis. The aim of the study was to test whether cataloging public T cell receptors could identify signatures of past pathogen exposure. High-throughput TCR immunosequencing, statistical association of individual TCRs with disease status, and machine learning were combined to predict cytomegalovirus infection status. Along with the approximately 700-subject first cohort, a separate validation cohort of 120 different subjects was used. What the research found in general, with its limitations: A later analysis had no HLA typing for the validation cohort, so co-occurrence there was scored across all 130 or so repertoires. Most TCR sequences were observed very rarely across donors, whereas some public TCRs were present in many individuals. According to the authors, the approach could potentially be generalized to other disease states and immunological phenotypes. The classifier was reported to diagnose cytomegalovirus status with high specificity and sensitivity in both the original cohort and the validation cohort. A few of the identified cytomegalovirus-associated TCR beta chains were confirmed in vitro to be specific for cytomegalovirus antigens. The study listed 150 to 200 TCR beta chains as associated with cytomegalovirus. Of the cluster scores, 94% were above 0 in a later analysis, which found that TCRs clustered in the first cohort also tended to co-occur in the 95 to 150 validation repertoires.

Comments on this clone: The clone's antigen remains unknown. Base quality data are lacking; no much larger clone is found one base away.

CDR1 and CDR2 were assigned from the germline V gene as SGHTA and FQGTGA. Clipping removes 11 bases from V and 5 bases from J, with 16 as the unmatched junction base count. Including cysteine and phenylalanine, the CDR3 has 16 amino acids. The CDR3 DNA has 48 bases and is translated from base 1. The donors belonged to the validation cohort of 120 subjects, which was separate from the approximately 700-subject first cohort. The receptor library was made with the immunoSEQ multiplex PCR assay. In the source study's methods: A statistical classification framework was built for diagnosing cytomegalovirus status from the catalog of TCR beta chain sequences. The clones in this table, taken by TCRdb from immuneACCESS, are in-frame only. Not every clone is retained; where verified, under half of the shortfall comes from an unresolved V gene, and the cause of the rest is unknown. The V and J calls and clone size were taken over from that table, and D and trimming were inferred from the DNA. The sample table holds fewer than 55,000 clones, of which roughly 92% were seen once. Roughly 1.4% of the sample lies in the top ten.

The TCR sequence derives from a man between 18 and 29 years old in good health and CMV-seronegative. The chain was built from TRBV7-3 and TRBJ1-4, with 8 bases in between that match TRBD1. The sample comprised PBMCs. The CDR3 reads CAAFDGTGLANEKLFF. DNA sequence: TGTGCCGCCTTCGACGGGACAGGTCTCGCAAATGAAAAACTGTTTTTT.